A selection of T cell receptor beta chains follows, all from one sample in a study of blood T cell repertoires in COVID-19. Clones were read by immunoSEQ multiplex PCR, and TCRdb kept only the in-frame ones, dropping some. The top ten hold 11% of the sample, which has 270,000 or so clones, roughly 89% seen once. Sequenced sample: peripheral blood. All receptors come from a woman aged 30 to 39 with COVID-19, enrolled during active disease. Both conserved end residues are part of each CDR3. The D gene is left open where the match is weak. Clone size is stated in some rows and not others, as once, few, many or a class when expanded.

13 once TRBJ2-1 TRBV7-2 . TGTGCCAGCAGCTTAAGAGCCAATGTAAGGCAGTTCTTC CASSLRANVRQFF
17 . TRBJ2-2 TRBV10-1 TRBD1 TGCGCCAGCAGTGAGTTGCCAGGACAGGGGCCGACCGGGGAGCTGTTTTTT CASSELPGQGPTGELFF
14 few TRBJ2-7 TRBV23-1 . TGCGCCAGCAGAGACTCAGGGGGGAACTACGAGCAGTACTTC CASRDSGGNYEQYF
14 . TRBJ2-7 TRBV3-1/TRBV3-2 . TGTGCCAGCAGCCCTCCCTTCAGAACCTACGAGCAGTACTTC CASSPPFRTYEQYF
16 . TRBJ1-5 TRBV16 TRBD1 TGTGCCAGCAGCCAAGGGACAGGGTATAGCAATCAGCCCCAGCATTTT CASSQGTGYSNQPQHF
14 . TRBJ1-3 TRBV18 TRBD1 TGTGCCAGCTCACCAGGACAGGCCGGAAACACCATATATTTT CASSPGQAGNTIYF
16 . TRBJ1-6 TRBV2 . TGTGCCAGCAGTGCCCGGGCCCCCCGGGGAAATTCACCCCTCCACTTT CASSARAPRGNSPLHF
15 . TRBJ1-2 TRBV6-5 TRBD1 TGTGCCAGCAGTTACGGACAGGGATCAGTATATGGCTACACCTTC CASSYGQGSVYGYTF
15 once TRBJ1-1 TRBV6-2/TRBV6-3 . TGTGCCAGCAGTCTCGAAACAGGATTGAACACTGAAGCTTTCTTT CASSLETGLNTEAFF
14 . TRBJ2-1 TRBV18 TRBD2 TGTGCCAGCTCACTGGCTGGGGGGGAGCAAGAGCAGTTCTTC CASSLAGGEQEQFF